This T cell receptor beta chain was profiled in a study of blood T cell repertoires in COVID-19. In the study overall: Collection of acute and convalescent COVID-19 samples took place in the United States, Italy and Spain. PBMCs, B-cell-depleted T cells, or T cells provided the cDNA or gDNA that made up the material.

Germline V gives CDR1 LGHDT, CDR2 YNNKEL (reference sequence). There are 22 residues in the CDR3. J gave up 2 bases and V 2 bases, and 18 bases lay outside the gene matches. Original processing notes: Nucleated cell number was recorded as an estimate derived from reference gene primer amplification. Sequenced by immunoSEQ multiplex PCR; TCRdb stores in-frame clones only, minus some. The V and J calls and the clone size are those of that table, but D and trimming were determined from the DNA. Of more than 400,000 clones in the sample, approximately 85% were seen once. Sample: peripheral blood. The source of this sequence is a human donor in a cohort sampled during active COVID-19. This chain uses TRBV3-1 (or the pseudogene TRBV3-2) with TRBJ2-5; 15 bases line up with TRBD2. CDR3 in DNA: TGTGCCAGCAGCCAATCGACCCCACGGACTAGCGGGAGGGCCGGGGGTCAAGAGACCCAGTACTTC. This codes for CASSQSTPRTSGRAGGQETQYF.